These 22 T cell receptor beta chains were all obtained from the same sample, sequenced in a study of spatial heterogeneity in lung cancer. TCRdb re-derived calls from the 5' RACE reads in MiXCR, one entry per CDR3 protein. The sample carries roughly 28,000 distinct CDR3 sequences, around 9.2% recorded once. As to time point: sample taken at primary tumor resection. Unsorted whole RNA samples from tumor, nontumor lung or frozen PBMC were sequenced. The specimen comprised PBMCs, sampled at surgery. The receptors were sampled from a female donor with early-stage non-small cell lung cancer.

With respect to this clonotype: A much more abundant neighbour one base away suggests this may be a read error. CDR3 coding DNA: TGTGTCAGCAGCCAATTGTCTAGCACGGGCGAGCAGTACGTC. The encoded protein is CVSSQLSSTGEQYV. This chain uses TRBV16 with TRBJ2-7; D possibly corresponds to TRBD2 (5 bases). The CDR3 totals 14 residues. Per germline, CDR1 KGHSY and CDR2 FQNENV.

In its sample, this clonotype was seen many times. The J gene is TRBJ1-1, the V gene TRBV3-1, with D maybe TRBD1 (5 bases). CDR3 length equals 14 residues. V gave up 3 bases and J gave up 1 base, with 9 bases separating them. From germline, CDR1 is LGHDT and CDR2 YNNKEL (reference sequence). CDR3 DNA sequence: TGTGCCAGCAGCCAGGGGCCCCCGAACACTGAAGCTTTCTTT. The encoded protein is CASSQGPPNTEAFF.

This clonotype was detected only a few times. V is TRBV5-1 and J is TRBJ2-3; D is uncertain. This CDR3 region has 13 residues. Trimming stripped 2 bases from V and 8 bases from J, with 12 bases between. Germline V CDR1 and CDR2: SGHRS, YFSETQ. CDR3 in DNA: TGCGCCAGCAGCTTCGAGGATACGGGTACGCAGTATTTT. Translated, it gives CASSFEDTGTQYF.

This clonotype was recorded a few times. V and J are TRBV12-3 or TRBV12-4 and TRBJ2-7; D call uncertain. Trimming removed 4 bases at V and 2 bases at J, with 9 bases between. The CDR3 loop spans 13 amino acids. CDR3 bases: TGTGCCAGCAGTTGGAGCGATCCCTACGAGCAGTACTTC. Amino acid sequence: CASSWSDPYEQYF.

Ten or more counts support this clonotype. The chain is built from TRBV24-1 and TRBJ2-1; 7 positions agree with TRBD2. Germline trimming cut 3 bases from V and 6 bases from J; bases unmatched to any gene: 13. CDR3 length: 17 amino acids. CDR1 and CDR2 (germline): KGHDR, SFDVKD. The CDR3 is CATSDDYGPSGANEQFF. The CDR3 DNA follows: TGTGCCACCAGTGATGATTATGGACCTAGCGGAGCCAATGAGCAGTTCTTC.

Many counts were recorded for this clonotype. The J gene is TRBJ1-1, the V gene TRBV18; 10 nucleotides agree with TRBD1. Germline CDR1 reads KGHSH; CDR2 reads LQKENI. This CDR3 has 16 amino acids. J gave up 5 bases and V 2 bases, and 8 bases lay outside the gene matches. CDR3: CASSPIGQGGRTEAFF. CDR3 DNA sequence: TGTGCCAGCTCACCAATAGGACAGGGGGGGAGAACTGAAGCTTTCTTT.

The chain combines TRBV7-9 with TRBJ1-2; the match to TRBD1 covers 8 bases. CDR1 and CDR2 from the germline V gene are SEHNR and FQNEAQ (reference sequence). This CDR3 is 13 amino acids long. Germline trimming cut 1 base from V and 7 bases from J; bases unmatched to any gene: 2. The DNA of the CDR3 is TGTGCCAGCAGCTTAGTAGGACAGGGTGGCTACACCTTC. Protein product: CASSLVGQGGYTF.

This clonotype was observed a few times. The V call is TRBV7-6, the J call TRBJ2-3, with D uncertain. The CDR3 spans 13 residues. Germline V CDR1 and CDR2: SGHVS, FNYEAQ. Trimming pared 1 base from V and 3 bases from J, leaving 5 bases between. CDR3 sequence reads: CASSLGLTDTQYF. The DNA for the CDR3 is TGTGCCAGCAGCTTAGGATTGACAGATACGCAGTATTTT. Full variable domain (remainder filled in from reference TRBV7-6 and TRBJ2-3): GAGVSQSPRYKVTKRGQDVALRCDPISGHVSLYWYRQALGQGPEFLTYFNYEAQQDKSGLPNDRFSAERPEGSISTLTIQRTEQRDSAMYRCASSLGLTDTQYFGPGTRLTVL.

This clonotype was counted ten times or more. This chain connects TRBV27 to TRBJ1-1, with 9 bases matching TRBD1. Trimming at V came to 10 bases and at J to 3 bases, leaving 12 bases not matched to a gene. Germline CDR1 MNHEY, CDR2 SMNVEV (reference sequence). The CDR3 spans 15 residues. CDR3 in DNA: TGTGCCACCGCAATGACAGGGGGATTGTACACTGAAGCTTTCTTT. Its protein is CATAMTGGLYTEAFF.

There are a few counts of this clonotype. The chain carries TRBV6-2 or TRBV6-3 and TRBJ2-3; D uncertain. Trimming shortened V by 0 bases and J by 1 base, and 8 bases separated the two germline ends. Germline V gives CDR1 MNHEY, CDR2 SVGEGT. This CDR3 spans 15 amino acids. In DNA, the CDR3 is TGTGCCAGCAGTTACTCGTATTGGGGCACAGATACGCAGTATTTT. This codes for CASSYSYWGTDTQYF.

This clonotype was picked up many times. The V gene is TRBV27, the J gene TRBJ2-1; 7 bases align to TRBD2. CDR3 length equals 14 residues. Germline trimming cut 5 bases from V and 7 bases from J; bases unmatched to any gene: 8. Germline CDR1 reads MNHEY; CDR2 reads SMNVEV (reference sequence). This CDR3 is CASSRPGGGNEQFF. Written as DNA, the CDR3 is TGTGCCAGCAGTCGCCCGGGGGGAGGTAATGAGCAGTTCTTC.

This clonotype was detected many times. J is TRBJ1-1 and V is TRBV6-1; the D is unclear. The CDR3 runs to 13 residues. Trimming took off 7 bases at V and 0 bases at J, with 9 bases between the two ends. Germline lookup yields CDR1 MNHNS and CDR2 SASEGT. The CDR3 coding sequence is TGTGCCAGCACCAAGCCGGTGAACACTGAAGCTTTCTTT. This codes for CASTKPVNTEAFF.

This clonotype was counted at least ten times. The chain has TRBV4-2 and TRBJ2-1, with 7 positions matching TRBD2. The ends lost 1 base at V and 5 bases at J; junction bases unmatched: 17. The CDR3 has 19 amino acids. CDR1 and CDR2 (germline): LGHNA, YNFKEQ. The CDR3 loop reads CASSQVPMGAGALDNEQFF. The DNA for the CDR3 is TGTGCCAGCAGCCAAGTCCCGATGGGCGCGGGAGCTTTGGACAATGAGCAGTTCTTC.

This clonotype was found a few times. CDR3 nucleotide sequence: TGTGCCAGCAGCCGGGGGGTCCCTTCCGGGAGAGGTGAGCAGTTCTTC. This encodes CASSRGVPSGRGEQFF. The J gene is TRBJ2-1, the V gene TRBV14; maybe TRBD2 (6 bases). Trimming cost V 4 bases and J 9 bases, with 22 bases left between them. Per the germline V gene, CDR1 is SGHDN and CDR2 is FVKESK. This CDR3 has 16 amino acids.

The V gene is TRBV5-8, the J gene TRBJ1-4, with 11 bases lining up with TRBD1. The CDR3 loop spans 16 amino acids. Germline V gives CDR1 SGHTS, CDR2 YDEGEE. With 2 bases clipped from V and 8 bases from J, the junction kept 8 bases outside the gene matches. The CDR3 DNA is TGTGCCAGCAGCTTCTTACCGGGACAGGGGGAAGAAAAACTGTTTTTT. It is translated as CASSFLPGQGEEKLFF.

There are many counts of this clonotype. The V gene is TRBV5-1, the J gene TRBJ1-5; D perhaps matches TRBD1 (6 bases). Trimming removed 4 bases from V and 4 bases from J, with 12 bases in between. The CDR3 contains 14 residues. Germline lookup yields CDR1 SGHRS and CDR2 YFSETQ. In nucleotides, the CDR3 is TGCGCCAGCAGCCTTGGGACACTTAATCAGCCCCAGCATTTT. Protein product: CASSLGTLNQPQHF.

In DNA form, the CDR3 reads TGTGCCAGCAGTCGGGACTCGTTCTACGAGCAGTACTTC. Translation: CASSRDSFYEQYF. The V call is TRBV12-3 or TRBV12-4, the J call TRBJ2-7, with D possibly matching TRBD2 (6 bases). This CDR3 contains 13 residues. Deletions cut 5 bases from V and 3 bases from J, with 11 bases between.

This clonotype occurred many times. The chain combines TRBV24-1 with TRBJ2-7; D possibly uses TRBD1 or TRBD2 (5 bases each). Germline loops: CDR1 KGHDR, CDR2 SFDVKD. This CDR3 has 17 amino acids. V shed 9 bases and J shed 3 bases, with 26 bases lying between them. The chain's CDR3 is CATLRCSDRDHHYEQYV. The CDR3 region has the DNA TGTGCCACCTTGAGGTGCTCCGATCGGGACCACCACTACGAGCAGTACGTC.

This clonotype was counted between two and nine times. The CDR3 reads CASSLAQGRSDTQYF. The CDR3 coding sequence is TGCGCCAGCAGCTTGGCTCAGGGTCGGTCAGATACGCAGTATTTT. The chain links TRBV5-1 to TRBJ2-3, with D possibly matching TRBD1 (5 bases). The V end lost 0 bases, the J end lost 4 bases, and 12 bases lay between the germline ends. Germline V lookup: CDR1 SGHRS, CDR2 YFSETQ. This CDR3 spans 15 amino acids.

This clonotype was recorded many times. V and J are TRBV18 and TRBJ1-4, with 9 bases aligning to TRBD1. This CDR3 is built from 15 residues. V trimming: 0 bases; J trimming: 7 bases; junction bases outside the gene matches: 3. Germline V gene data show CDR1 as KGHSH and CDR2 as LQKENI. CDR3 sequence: CASSPPLQGAEKLFF. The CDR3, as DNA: TGTGCCAGCTCACCACCGTTACAGGGGGCTGAAAAACTGTTTTTT.

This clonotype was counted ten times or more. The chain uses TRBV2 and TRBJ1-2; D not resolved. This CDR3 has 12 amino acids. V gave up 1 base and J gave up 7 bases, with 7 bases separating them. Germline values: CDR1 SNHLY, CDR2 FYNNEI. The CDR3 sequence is CASSEVLVGYTF. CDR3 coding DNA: TGTGCCAGCAGTGAAGTCCTGGTTGGCTACACCTTC.

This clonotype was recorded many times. Written as DNA, the CDR3 is TGCGCCAGCAGCCCTCTCGGCAGGGATTCTTATGGAAACACCTTC. As protein: CASSPLGRDSYGNTF. This chain links TRBV5-1 with TRBJ1-2, with a possible D match to TRBD1 (5 bases). This CDR3 is 15 amino acids long. V lost 4 bases, J lost 12 bases, and 25 bases lay in between. Per the germline V gene, CDR1 is SGHRS and CDR2 is YFSETQ.